These 30 T cell receptor beta chains came from one sample sequenced in a study of T-cell reconstitution after alpha-beta-depleted transplantation in children. The authors prepared the TCRbeta library with unique molecular identifiers. TCRdb fed the PCR reads into MiXCR, producing one record per CDR3 protein. The repertoire holds some 440,000 distinct CDR3 sequences, with 15% to 20% as singletons. This sample comprised PBMCs, mostly from graft donor cells, obtained 360 days after TCRalphabeta/CD19-depleted stem cell transplant. These receptors all come from a boy less than two years old who had a stem cell transplant for Wiskott-Aldrich syndrome, so the T cells may come from the graft donor.

V and J are TRBV7-8 and TRBJ2-3; D remains ambiguous. CDR1 SGHVS and CDR2 FQNEAQ come from the germline V gene. Trimming removed 6 bases at V and 0 bases at J, with 7 bases between. The CDR3 has 13 amino acids. The CDR3 spells CASRLKSTDTQYF. The CDR3 DNA reads as TGTGCCAGCAGGCTAAAGAGCACAGATACGCAGTATTTT. The full variable domain, its missing parts supplied by reference TRBV7-8 and TRBJ2-3, is GAGVSQSPRYKVAKRGQDVALRCDPISGHVSLFWYQQALGQGPEFLTYFQNEAQLDKSGLPSDRFFAERPEGSVSTLKIQRTQQEDSAVYLCASRLKSTDTQYFGPGTRLTVL.

This clonotype has just a few counts. The chain employs TRBV7-2 and TRBJ2-7, with 7 nucleotides matching TRBD2. Germline-derived CDR1 and CDR2 are SGHTA and FQGNSA. This CDR3 is built from 16 residues. The junction had 8 bases not matched to a gene; V was cut back by 1 base and J by 2 bases. Written as DNA, the CDR3 is TGTGCCAGCAGCTTAGTCGGTGGGCGGGGGACCTACGAGCAGTACTTC. This sequence encodes CASSLVGGRGTYEQYF.

The chain couples TRBV6-1 to TRBJ2-2; 14 bases are shared with TRBD2. This CDR3 spans 15 amino acids. Per the germline V gene, CDR1 is MNHNS and CDR2 is SASEGT. Unmatched junction bases numbered 5, after V lost 6 bases and J lost 8 bases. CDR3 protein: CASSRLAGGPGELFF. The CDR3 nucleotides read TGTGCCAGCAGCAGACTAGCGGGAGGGCCGGGGGAGCTGTTTTTT.

V usage is TRBV9 and J usage is TRBJ2-1; 8 bases are shared with TRBD2. This CDR3 spans 15 amino acids. CDR1 is SGDLS and CDR2 is YYNGEE in the germline V gene. The J segment lost 4 bases and the V segment lost 0 bases, leaving 3 bases of the junction unmatched. Here the CDR3 reads CASSVGASGYNEQFF. CDR3 sequence (DNA): TGTGCCAGCAGCGTAGGAGCTAGCGGGTACAATGAGCAGTTCTTC.

In this sample, this clonotype turned up once. V usage is TRBV19 and J usage is TRBJ2-5; the match to TRBD2 covers 9 bases. This CDR3 is 14 amino acids long. Germline V gene lookup returns CDR1 LNHDA and CDR2 SQIVND (reference sequence). V shed 5 bases and J 4 bases; nucleotides not matched to a gene: 5. Here the CDR3 reads CASSQSTSGETQYF. The DNA of the CDR3 is TGTGCCAGTAGTCAGTCGACTAGCGGAGAGACCCAGTACTTC.

The chain carries TRBV12-3 or TRBV12-4 and TRBJ1-5; D is unclear. The CDR3 has 12 residues. V lost 2 bases to trimming and J lost 6 bases, with 5 bases between them. The CDR3 coding sequence is TGTGCCAGCAGTTTATCTTTTCAGCCCCAGCATTTT. It specifies CASSLSFQPQHF.

The rearrangement uses TRBV24-1 and TRBJ2-2; 12 bases are a match to TRBD1. The CDR3 runs 16 residues. V lost 4 bases to trimming and J lost 6 bases; unmatched junction nucleotides: 5. From germline, CDR1 is KGHDR and CDR2 SFDVKD. The CDR3 DNA sequence: TGTGCCACCAGTGACCCGAGGGACAGGGGGCCCGGGGAGCTGTTTTTT. Encoded protein: CATSDPRDRGPGELFF.

The chain recombines TRBV7-9 with TRBJ1-2, with D unresolved. V gave up 4 bases and J gave up 8 bases, with 8 bases separating them. CDR3 length equals 11 residues. CDR1 and CDR2 from the germline V gene are SEHNR and FQNEAQ (reference sequence). In DNA, the CDR3 is TGTGCCAGCAGCTCCCCCAGGGGCTACACCTTC. Translating it yields CASSSPRGYTF.

The chain couples TRBV2 to TRBJ2-2, with D possibly matching TRBD2 (6 bases). V lost 6 bases to trimming and J lost 2 bases, with 16 bases between them. Germline CDR1 SNHLY, CDR2 FYNNEI. This CDR3 has 16 residues. CDR3: CASRLSRDSNTGELFF. The DNA of the CDR3 is TGTGCCAGCAGACTCAGTAGGGACTCAAACACCGGGGAGCTGTTTTTT.

This clonotype was recorded a few times. The CDR3 coding sequence is TGTGCCAGCAGTTTCTCTAGACTAGTGGGCTCCTACAATGAGCAGTTCTTC. It codes for CASSFSRLVGSYNEQFF. The chain uses TRBV27 and TRBJ2-1; D is possibly TRBD2 (6 bases). Trimming took off 3 bases at V and 0 bases at J, with 15 bases between the two ends. Germline assignment: CDR1 MNHEY and CDR2 SMNVEV (reference sequence). CDR3 length equals 17 residues.

J is TRBJ2-7 and V is TRBV4-1; TRBD1 might be the D (5 bases). The germline V and J ends were trimmed by 3 bases and 3 bases, with 15 bases remaining between them. From germline, CDR1 is MGHRA and CDR2 YSYEKL. CDR3 length equals 15 residues. The CDR3 DNA reads as TGCGCCAGCAGCCACGTCTCGACAGTTGGCTACGAGCAGTACTTC. Translating it yields CASSHVSTVGYEQYF.

This clonotype was seen ten or more times. The chain recombines TRBV7-2 with TRBJ2-3; no firm D call. Trimming shortened V by 0 bases and J by 6 bases, and 7 bases separated the two germline ends. Per germline, CDR1 SGHTA and CDR2 FQGNSA. The length of the CDR3 is 13 residues. As DNA, the CDR3 is TGTGCCAGCAGCTTAGCGGGTGGGGATACGCAGTATTTT. Residues: CASSLAGGDTQYF. Complete variable domain (other parts from reference TRBV7-2 and TRBJ2-3): GAGVSQSPSNKVTEKGKDVELRCDPISGHTALYWYRQSLGQGLEFLIYFQGNSAPDKSGLPSDRFSAERTGGSVSTLTIQRTQQEDSAVYLCASSLAGGDTQYFGPGTRLTVL.

This chain links TRBV10-2 with TRBJ1-2, with unresolved D. This CDR3 is built from 13 residues. V was clipped by 3 bases and J by 4 bases, with 9 bases between them. Germline CDR1 and CDR2: WSHSY and SAAADI. In nucleotides, the CDR3 is TGCGCCAGCAGTGATTGGGAGCCCTATGGCTACACCTTC. Protein sequence: CASSDWEPYGYTF.

This sequence joins TRBV3-1 and TRBJ2-1, with 10 bases matching TRBD2. Germline CDR1 is LGHDT and CDR2 is YNNKEL (reference sequence). This CDR3 spans 16 amino acids. Trimming at V came to 4 bases and at J to 3 bases, leaving 6 bases not matched to a gene. As DNA, the CDR3 is TGTGCCAGCAGCCTATATCGGACTAGCGGCTACAATGAGCAGTTCTTC. This sequence encodes CASSLYRTSGYNEQFF.

This sequence joins TRBV10-3 and TRBJ1-1; D possibly corresponds to TRBD1 (6 bases). Germline CDR1 is ENHRY and CDR2 is SYGVKD. This CDR3 spans 13 amino acids. V lost 5 bases to trimming and J lost 4 bases, with 11 bases between them. The CDR3 DNA follows: TGTGCCATCAGTCGGGGGGCGCCCACTGAAGCTTTCTTT. It translates to CAISRGAPTEAFF.

The rearrangement joins TRBV2 to TRBJ2-3, with 9 bases identical to TRBD1. Germline values: CDR1 SNHLY, CDR2 FYNNEI. The CDR3 contains 16 residues. With V trimmed by 9 bases and J by 2 bases, 12 bases remained unmatched. CDR3 loop: CASRAGTGRFTDTQYF. The CDR3 DNA follows: TGTGCCAGTAGAGCGGGGACAGGGCGATTCACAGATACGCAGTATTTT.

The rearrangement joins TRBV3-1 to TRBJ2-5; 7 positions agree with TRBD2. Germline-derived CDR1 and CDR2 are LGHDT and YNNKEL (reference sequence). Germline trimming cut 2 bases from V and 1 base from J; bases unmatched to any gene: 4. This CDR3 spans 15 amino acids. The CDR3 protein is CASSQLGLSQETQYF. The CDR3 DNA sequence: TGTGCCAGCAGCCAACTGGGACTAAGCCAAGAGACCCAGTACTTC.

The rearrangement joins TRBV6-5 to TRBJ1-2; D perhaps matches TRBD1 (5 bases). Looked up from germline, CDR1 is MNHEY and CDR2 is SVGAGI. V lost 0 bases and J lost 3, with 11 bases in between. The CDR3 has 15 residues. CDR3 coding DNA: TGTGCCAGCAGTTACTCGACGAGCAGGGACTATGGCTACACCTTC. Translated: CASSYSTSRDYGYTF.

The table lists this clonotype with a few counts. The chain uses TRBV24-1 and TRBJ2-1; D is unresolved. V lost 5 bases and J 1 base, leaving 20 bases between the germline ends. This CDR3 has 18 residues. The germline V gene encodes CDR1 KGHDR and CDR2 SFDVKD. The CDR3 DNA is TGTGCCACCAGTGGGCGGCCCCCCTTAGCAAGTTCCTACAATGAGCAGTTCTTC. The encoded protein is CATSGRPPLASSYNEQFF.

The V call is TRBV12-3 or TRBV12-4, the J call TRBJ2-4; 10 positions agree with TRBD2. V shed 1 base, J shed 2 bases, and the junction held 17 bases outside the gene matches. The CDR3 is made up of 21 amino acids. CDR3 residues: CASSLGSSGRAYGGSKNIQYF. The CDR3 DNA reads as TGTGCCAGCAGTTTAGGGTCTAGCGGGAGAGCCTATGGTGGTTCCAAAAACATTCAGTACTTC.

This rearrangement joins TRBV2 to TRBJ2-1; D call uncertain. The CDR3 loop spans 17 amino acids. Germline CDR1 SNHLY, CDR2 FYNNEI. Deletions cut 6 bases from V and 9 bases from J, with 27 bases between. The CDR3 sequence is CASRALGSSNRVPEQFF. As DNA, the CDR3 is TGTGCCAGCAGGGCCCTCGGGTCTAGTAATCGAGTTCCTGAGCAGTTCTTC.

The chain uses TRBV10-3 and TRBJ2-7; D tentatively fits TRBD1 or TRBD2 (5 bases each). V was shortened by 4 bases and J by 3 bases, with 16 bases between the two germline ends. The germline V gene encodes CDR1 ENHRY and CDR2 SYGVKD. The CDR3 has 15 residues. This CDR3 is CAISGEQGIYYEQYF. The CDR3, as DNA: TGTGCCATCAGTGGGGAGCAGGGCATTTACTACGAGCAGTACTTC.

CDR3 sequence reads: CASSFSGTGNFGYTF. The CDR3 coding sequence is TGTGCCAGCAGTTTTAGCGGGACAGGGAATTTTGGCTACACCTTC. This chain connects TRBV28 to TRBJ1-2, with 9 bases fitting TRBD1. CDR3 length equals 15 residues. Losses at the gene ends were 3 bases for V and 7 bases for J; bases not matched to a gene: 9. CDR1 is MDHEN, CDR2 SYDVKM, per germline.

This clonotype was seen only a few times. The chain couples TRBV7-2 to TRBJ2-7; maybe TRBD1 (5 bases). With 1 base removed from V and 7 bases from J, the gap between germline ends came to 17 bases. Germline loops: CDR1 SGHTA, CDR2 FQGNSA. The CDR3 sequence is 15 residues long. The CDR3 spells CASSLVVGVPREQYF. The CDR3, as DNA: TGTGCCAGCAGCTTAGTAGTAGGGGTCCCCCGGGAGCAGTACTTC.

This clonotype appeared a few times. V usage is TRBV12-3 or TRBV12-4 and J usage is TRBJ1-6, with D unresolved. The CDR3 is 11 residues long. The V end lost 5 bases, the J end lost 13 bases, and 9 bases lay between the germline ends. CDR3 DNA sequence: TGTGCCAGCAGTCAGGACCTTCCCCTCCACTTT. Its protein is CASSQDLPLHF.

This rearrangement joins TRBV24-1 to TRBJ2-7; D is unresolved. The V gene lost 5 bases and the J gene lost 0 bases, with 7 bases spanning the gap. The CDR3 totals 13 residues. CDR1 and CDR2 (germline): KGHDR, SFDVKD. CDR3 bases: TGTGCCACCAGTGTCGGTATCTCCTACGAGCAGTACTTC. Translating gives CATSVGISYEQYF.

This clonotype has more than one count but fewer than ten. This sequence joins TRBV10-3 and TRBJ2-2; 9 nucleotides agree with TRBD1. The V gene's germline CDR1 is ENHRY and CDR2 SYGVKD. With V trimmed by 6 bases and J by 4 bases, 12 bases remained unmatched. This CDR3 has 17 residues. The CDR3 region has the DNA TGTGCCATCAGGGGAAGCCGGGACAGGGCTCCCACCGGGGAGCTGTTTTTT. It yields the protein CAIRGSRDRAPTGELFF.

The V call is TRBV3-1, the J call TRBJ2-7; 11 bases line up with TRBD2. Germline V lookup: CDR1 LGHDT, CDR2 YNNKEL (reference sequence). There are 16 residues in the CDR3. J gave up 3 bases and V 4 bases, and 8 bases lay outside the gene matches. Here the CDR3 DNA reads TGTGCCAGCAGCCCTGGGACTAGCGGAGTGGACTACGAGCAGTACTTC. Translating gives CASSPGTSGVDYEQYF.

In this sample, this clonotype turned up many times. The V and J genes are TRBV5-1 and TRBJ2-1, with D unclear. The CDR3 has 15 amino acids. Germline V gives CDR1 SGHRS, CDR2 YFSETQ. Trimming took off 0 bases at V and 5 bases at J, with 12 bases between the two ends. The CDR3 DNA follows: TGCGCCAGCAGCTTGGTTCGGCTAGGGAACAATGAGCAGTTCTTC. Translating it yields CASSLVRLGNNEQFF.

This clonotype turned up a few times. This chain links TRBV9 with TRBJ2-3, with 12 bases identical to TRBD2. This CDR3 comprises 15 residues. Trimming removed 3 bases from V and 5 bases from J; junction bases left unmatched: 4. Germline values: CDR1 SGDLS, CDR2 YYNGEE. The CDR3 sequence is CASSARLAGEDTQYF. DNA of the CDR3: TGTGCCAGCAGCGCCAGACTAGCGGGAGAAGATACGCAGTATTTT.